This T cell receptor (beta chain) was sequenced for a study of response to subunit inactivated influenza vaccine. Trimming removed 7 bases at V and 7 bases at J, with 13 bases between. In germline, CDR1 is SNHLY, CDR2 FYNNEI. There are 13 residues in the CDR3. TCRdb reanalysed the RT-PCR reads using MiXCR and keeps one entry per CDR3 protein. Here the sample spans roughly 630,000 distinct CDR3 sequences, 12% to 15% being singletons. This clonotype was found a few times. The rearrangement joins TRBV2 to TRBJ2-2; D is unclear. The sequence came from a man aged 50-59 years who received an inactivated influenza vaccine. Sequencing used PBMCs from blood, obtained roughly 15 days before vaccination. CDR3 sequence reads: CASTRLGYGELFF. The CDR3 coding sequence is TGTGCCAGCACCCGACTGGGTTACGGGGAGCTGTTTTTT.